This record covers a single T cell receptor beta chain. The V end was cut by 5 bases, the J end by 5 bases, with 9 bases between. The CDR3 is 13 amino acids. In germline, CDR1 is SGHTA, CDR2 FQGNSA. This specimen comes from a study of cytomegalovirus exposure and HLA in healthy donors. PCR employed 60 Vbeta and 13 Jbeta primers. How the authors handled the data: Tens of millions of unique TCR beta chains, some 11 million shared, were counted in a later analysis. The table came from immunoSEQ multiplex PCR; TCRdb's copy has only in-frame clones and leaves some out. V, J and clone size derive from that table, while D and trimming were established from the DNA sequence. The data contain a few hundred thousand clones, nearly 95% of them seen just once; the ten biggest clones take up 1.7%.

The chain joins TRBV7-2 to TRBJ2-2, with a weak D call TRBD2 (6 bases). The TCR sequence derives from a girl aged 2 to 9 in good health and CMV-seronegative. Sequenced input: PBMCs. CDR3 protein: CASSPTRTGELFF. CDR3 nucleotides: TGTGCCAGCAGCCCGACTAGGACCGGGGAGCTGTTTTTT.